The clone carrying this T cell receptor (beta chain) was counted at least ten times. Its specificity is not known. Trimming took off 4 bases at V and 5 bases at J, with 12 bases between the two ends. Germline lookup yields CDR1 SGHRS and CDR2 YFSETQ. The CDR3 runs 13 residues. This record comes from a study of response to subunit inactivated influenza vaccine. Study-wide findings and caveats: The authors proposed limited new T cell recruitment per seasonal influenza vaccination.

TCRdb processed the RT-PCR reads anew with MiXCR; each CDR3 protein has one entry. The sample consists of more than 400,000 distinct CDR3 sequences, roughly 7.9% of them appearing once. The chain has TRBV5-1 and TRBJ2-5; D ambiguous. The receptor was derived from a man aged 45 to 70 who received an inactivated influenza vaccine. The specimen was PBMCs from blood, collected around 25 months after vaccination. The CDR3 here is CASSPGSGETQYF. CDR3 bases: TGCGCCAGCAGCCCCGGCTCCGGGGAGACCCAGTACTTC.